This T cell receptor beta chain was retrieved from a study of shared clonotypes between healthy human individuals. Study-level results: The sharing of around 5% of naive CD4 clonotypes was seen across a handful of donors. Sampling covered blood only; tissue repertoires likely differ. Unshared clonotypes carried lower generation probabilities than those common to all four donors. Naive subsets, compared against memory subsets, generally had larger estimated richness values.

Details on this clone: The antigen is unknown.

In germline, CDR1 is SQVTM, CDR2 ANQGSEA. J lost 4 bases, V lost 4 bases, and 11 bases had no gene match. The CDR3 is 16 amino acids. Using immunoSEQ multiplex PCR, the repertoire was profiled, and TCRdb retains in-frame clones only, with some absent. The sample holds 600,000 to 750,000 clones; 90% are singletons and the top ten take 34%. This chain joins TRBV29-1 and TRBJ2-5; 11 positions match TRBD2. The sequence was obtained from a man in his late teens or twenties in good health. Some clones in this sample may be carry-over from other donors' samples. Material for sequencing was memory CD8+ T cells from PBMCs. Subset: CD45RO+ cells pooled with CCR7-negative TemRA cells. The CDR3 sequence: CSVGGVLAGAVETQYF. The DNA for the CDR3 is TGCAGCGTTGGAGGGGTACTAGCGGGAGCGGTAGAGACCCAGTACTTC.